This T cell receptor (beta chain) was obtained from a study of blood T cell repertoires in COVID-19. The CDR3 extends over 14 amino acids. Germline loops: CDR1 MGHRA, CDR2 YSYEKL. V trimming: 2 bases; J trimming: 4 bases; junction bases outside the gene matches: 5. The protocol was immunoSEQ multiplex PCR, while the TCRdb copy is restricted to in-frame clones and leaves out a portion. The sample lists approximately 250,000 clones; around 80% were seen once. The chain uses TRBV4-1 and TRBJ2-7; 7 nucleotides agree with TRBD2. The sample was peripheral blood. The receptor's source is a human donor in a cohort sampled during active COVID-19. CDR3 protein: CASSQREDAYEQYF. The CDR3 DNA follows: TGCGCCAGCAGCCAACGGGAGGATGCGTACGAGCAGTACTTC.